The TCR beta chain under discussion was sequenced for a study of blood T cell repertoires in COVID-19 (dated by TCRdb to the early 2020s). A note on the overall study: Samples covering the acute and convalescent phases of COVID-19 were provided by collaborators in the United States, Italy and Spain. The material from the prospective study consisted of cDNA or gDNA derived from T cells, B-cell-depleted T cells, or PBMCs. The dataset comprised deeply sampled blood TCRbeta repertoires from subjects exposed to, actively infected with, or recovered from COVID-19. The repertoires were made available in a free public database intended to serve as a resource for research on the immune response to SARS-CoV-2. Samples were obtained from the ongoing ImmuneRACE study (first 160 participants) and from 950 to 1,500 subjects provided by 6 global collaborators. Sample metadata almost always included a de-identified subject ID, COVID-19 status, age in years and sex. Where available, HLA class I and class II types were obtained from metadata supplied by the sample provider rather than from assay-based typing. Summary of the overall study and its limitations: How much clinical and demographic metadata was included differed by source and by participant, and the metadata was provided uncurated.

Trimming removed 3 bases from V and 0 bases from J, leaving 11 bases between the germline ends. The CDR1 and CDR2 encoded by the germline V gene are MDHEN and SYDVKM. The CDR3 runs 15 amino acids, cysteine and phenylalanine included. Kept here is only the CDR3 DNA, which spans 45 bases and is read in frame from base 1. In regard to this clone: Its antigen remains undetermined. Base qualities were left out, and no much larger clone turns up one base away.

TCRbeta CDR3 regions were amplified from genomic DNA by means of the immunoSEQ Assay, a bias-controlled multiplex PCR. The source study handled its data this way. The number of nucleated cells in each sample was estimated by amplification of reference gene primers within the assay. To quantify the absolute abundance of each unique TCRbeta CDR3 rearrangement, sequence reads were collapsed and filtered. For each sample, productive Simpson clonality was calculated by taking the square root of Simpson's diversity index across productive rearrangements. TCRdb took over this immuneACCESS table, retaining in-frame rearrangements with V and J assigned. Such tables are incomplete; in checked studies, under half of the missing clones stem from an unresolved V gene, and the remainder is unexplained. The V and J calls and clone size were taken over from that table, and D and trimming were inferred from the DNA. The sample table shows 100,000 to 150,000 clones, and roughly 85% are seen once. The ten largest clones represent over 20% of the sample.

Each collaborating institution followed its own protocols to collect whole blood in K2EDTA tubes. Collaborator samples were shipped for TCRbeta analysis as frozen whole blood, isolated PBMCs, or DNA extracted from either sample type. The clonotype comes from a woman of 80 years or more with acute or convalescent COVID-19. Material: peripheral blood. Recombination linked TRBV28 to TRBJ1-1, with TRBD1 perhaps the D gene, on 5 matching bases. CDR3 loop: CASSLGGAMNTEAFF. The DNA is TGTGCCAGCAGTTTGGGGGGAGCGATGAACACTGAAGCTTTCTTT.